This T cell receptor beta chain stems from a study of blood T cell repertoires in COVID-19. Study overall: Acute and convalescent COVID-19 samples came from the United States, Italy and Spain. In each case, the material was cDNA or gDNA derived from T cells, B-cell-depleted T cells, or PBMCs.

As handled by the study authors: Reference gene primer amplification gave nucleated cell count estimates. Assay: immunoSEQ multiplex PCR; the TCRdb copy retains only in-frame clones and omits some. The V and J calls and clone size were taken over from that table, and D and trimming were inferred from the DNA. The profile shows over 95,000 clones, 85% of them singletons. The CDR3 contains 15 residues. The germline V gene encodes CDR1 LNHDA and CDR2 SQIVND (reference sequence). V lost 6 bases and J 0 bases, leaving 13 bases between the germline ends. This TCR came from a human donor in a cohort sampled during active COVID-19. Specimen: peripheral blood. The chain uses TRBV19 and TRBJ2-3; the D is unclear. The CDR3 bases are TGTGCCAGTAGCCGGCAGGTCTCTAGCACAGATACGCAGTATTTT. It specifies CASSRQVSSTDTQYF.